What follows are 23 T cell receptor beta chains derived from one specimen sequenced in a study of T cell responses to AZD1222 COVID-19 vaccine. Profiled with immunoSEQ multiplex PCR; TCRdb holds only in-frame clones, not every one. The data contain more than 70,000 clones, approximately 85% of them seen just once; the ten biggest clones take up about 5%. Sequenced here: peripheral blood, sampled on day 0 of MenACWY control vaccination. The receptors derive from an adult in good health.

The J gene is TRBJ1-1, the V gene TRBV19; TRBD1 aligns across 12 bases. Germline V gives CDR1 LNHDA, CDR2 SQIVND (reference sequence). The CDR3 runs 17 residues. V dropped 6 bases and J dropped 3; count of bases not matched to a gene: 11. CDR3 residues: CASRNHRDRGLDTEAFF. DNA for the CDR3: TGTGCCAGTAGAAATCACCGGGACAGGGGGCTGGACACTGAAGCTTTCTTT.

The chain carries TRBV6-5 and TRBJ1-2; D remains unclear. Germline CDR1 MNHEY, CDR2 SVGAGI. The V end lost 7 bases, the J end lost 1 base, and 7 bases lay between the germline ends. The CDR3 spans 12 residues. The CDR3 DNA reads TGTGCCAGCAAAAGTGTTAACTATGGCTACACCTTC. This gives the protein CASKSVNYGYTF.

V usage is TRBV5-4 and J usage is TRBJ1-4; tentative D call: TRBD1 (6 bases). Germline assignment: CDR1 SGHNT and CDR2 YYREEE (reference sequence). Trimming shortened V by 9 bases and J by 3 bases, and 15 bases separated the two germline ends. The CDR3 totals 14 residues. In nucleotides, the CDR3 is TGTGCCACCTTTCGGAGGGGGTCTAATGAAAAACTGTTTTTT. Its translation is CATFRRGSNEKLFF.

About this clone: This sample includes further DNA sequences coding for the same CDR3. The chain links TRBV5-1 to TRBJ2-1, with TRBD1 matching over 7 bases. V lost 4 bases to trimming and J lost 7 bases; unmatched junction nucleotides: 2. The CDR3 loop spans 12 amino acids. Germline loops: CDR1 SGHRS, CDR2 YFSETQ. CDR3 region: CASSLQGNEQFF. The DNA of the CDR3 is TGCGCCAGCAGCCTACAGGGGAATGAGCAGTTCTTC.

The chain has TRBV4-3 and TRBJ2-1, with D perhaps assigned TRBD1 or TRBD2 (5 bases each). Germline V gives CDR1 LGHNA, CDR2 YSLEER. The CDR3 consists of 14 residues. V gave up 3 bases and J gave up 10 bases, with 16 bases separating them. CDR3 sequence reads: CASSQFRGLGEQFF. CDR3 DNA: TGCGCCAGCAGCCAGTTCCGGGGCTTAGGGGAGCAGTTCTTC.

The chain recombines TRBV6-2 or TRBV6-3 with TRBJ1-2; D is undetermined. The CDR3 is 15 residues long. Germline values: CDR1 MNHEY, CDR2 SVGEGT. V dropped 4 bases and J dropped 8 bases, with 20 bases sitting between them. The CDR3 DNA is TGTGCCAGCAGTTCGCGACGGATTAGCGGAGAAGGCTACACCTTC. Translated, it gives CASSSRRISGEGYTF.

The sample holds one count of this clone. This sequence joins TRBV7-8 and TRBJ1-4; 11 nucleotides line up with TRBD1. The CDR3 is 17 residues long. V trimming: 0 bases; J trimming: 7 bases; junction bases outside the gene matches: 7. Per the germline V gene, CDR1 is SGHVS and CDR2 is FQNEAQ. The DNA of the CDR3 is TGTGCCAGCAGCTTAGCAAGGACAGGGGGCATAAGTGAAAAACTGTTTTTT. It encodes CASSLARTGGISEKLFF.

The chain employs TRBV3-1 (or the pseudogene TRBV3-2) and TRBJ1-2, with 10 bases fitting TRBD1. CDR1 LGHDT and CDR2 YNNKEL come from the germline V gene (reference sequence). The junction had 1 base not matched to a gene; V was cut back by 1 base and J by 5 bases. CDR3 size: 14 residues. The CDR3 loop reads CASSQGDRGYGYTF. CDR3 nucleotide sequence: TGTGCCAGCAGCCAAGGGGACAGGGGATATGGCTACACCTTC.

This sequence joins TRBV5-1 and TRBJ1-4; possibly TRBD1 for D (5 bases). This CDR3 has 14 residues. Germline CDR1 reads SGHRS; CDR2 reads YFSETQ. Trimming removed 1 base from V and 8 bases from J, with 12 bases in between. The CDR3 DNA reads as TGCGCCAGCAGCTTGAGCAGGTGGGGCGAAAAACTGTTTTTT. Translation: CASSLSRWGEKLFF.

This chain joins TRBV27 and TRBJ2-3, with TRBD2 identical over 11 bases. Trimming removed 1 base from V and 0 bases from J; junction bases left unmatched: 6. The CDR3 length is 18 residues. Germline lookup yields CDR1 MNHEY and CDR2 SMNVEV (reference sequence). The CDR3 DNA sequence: TGTGCCAGCAGTTTATTCCTAGCGGGGGGCTCTAGCACAGATACGCAGTATTTT. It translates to CASSLFLAGGSSTDTQYF.

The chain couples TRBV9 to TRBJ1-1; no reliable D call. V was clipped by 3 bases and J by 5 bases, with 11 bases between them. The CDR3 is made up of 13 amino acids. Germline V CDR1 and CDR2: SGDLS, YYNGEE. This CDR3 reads CASSGGLGTEAFF. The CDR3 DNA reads TGTGCCAGCAGCGGGGGTTTGGGGACTGAAGCTTTCTTT.

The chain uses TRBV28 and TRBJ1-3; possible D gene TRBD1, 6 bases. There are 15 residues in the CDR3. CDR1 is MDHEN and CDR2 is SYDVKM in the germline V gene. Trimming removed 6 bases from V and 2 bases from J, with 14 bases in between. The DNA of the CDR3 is TGTGCCAGCAGCGGCGGGGGCCCCCCTGGAAACACCATATATTTT. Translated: CASSGGGPPGNTIYF.

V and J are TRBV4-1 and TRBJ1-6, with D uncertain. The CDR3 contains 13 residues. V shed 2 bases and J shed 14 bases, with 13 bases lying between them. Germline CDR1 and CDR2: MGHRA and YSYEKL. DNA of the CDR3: TGCGCCAGCAGCCAAACCGCAAATTGGGCCCTCCACTTT. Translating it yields CASSQTANWALHF.

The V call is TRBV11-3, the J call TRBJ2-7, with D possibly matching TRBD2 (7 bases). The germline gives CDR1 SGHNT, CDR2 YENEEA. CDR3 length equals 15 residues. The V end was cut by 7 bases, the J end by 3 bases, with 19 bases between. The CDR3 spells CASTKGGGLGYEQYF. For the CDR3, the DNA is TGTGCCAGCACTAAGGGGGGGGGACTGGGCTACGAGCAGTACTTC.

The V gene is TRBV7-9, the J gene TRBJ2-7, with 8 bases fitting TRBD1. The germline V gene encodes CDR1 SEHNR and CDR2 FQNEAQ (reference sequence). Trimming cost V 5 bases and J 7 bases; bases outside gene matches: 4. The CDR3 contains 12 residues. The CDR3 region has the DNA TGTGCCAGCAGCACCAGGGGGCGGGAGCAGTACTTC. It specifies CASSTRGREQYF.

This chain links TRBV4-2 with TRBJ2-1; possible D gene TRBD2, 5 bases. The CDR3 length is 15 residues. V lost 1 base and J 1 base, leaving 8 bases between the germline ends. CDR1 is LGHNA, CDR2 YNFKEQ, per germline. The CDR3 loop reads CASSQARESYNEQFF. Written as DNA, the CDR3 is TGTGCCAGCAGCCAAGCCCGGGAATCCTACAATGAGCAGTTCTTC.

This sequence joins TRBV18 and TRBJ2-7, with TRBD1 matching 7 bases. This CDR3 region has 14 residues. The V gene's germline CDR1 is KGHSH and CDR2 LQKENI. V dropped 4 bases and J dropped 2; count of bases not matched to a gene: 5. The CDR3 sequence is CASSRGQTPYEQYF. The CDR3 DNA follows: TGTGCCAGCTCACGGGGACAGACCCCCTACGAGCAGTACTTC.

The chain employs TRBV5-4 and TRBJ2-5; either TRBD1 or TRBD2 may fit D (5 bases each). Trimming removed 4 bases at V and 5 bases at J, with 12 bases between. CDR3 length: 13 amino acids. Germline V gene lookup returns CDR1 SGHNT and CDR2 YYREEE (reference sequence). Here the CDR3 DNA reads TGTGCCAGCAGCCGGGACCCCGGGGAGACCCAGTACTTC. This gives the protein CASSRDPGETQYF.

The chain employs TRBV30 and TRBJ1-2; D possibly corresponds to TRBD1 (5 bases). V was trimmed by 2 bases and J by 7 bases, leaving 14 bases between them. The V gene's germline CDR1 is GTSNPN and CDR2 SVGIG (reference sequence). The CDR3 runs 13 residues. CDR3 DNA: TGTGCCTGGAGTCCCGGATGGGGCTTTGGCTACACCTTC. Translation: CAWSPGWGFGYTF.

The CDR3 loop is CATAGQGGDQPQHF. The CDR3 DNA is TGTGCCACCGCGGGACAGGGAGGGGATCAGCCCCAGCATTTT. The V gene is TRBV24-1, the J gene TRBJ1-5; 9 bases align to TRBD1. V lost 9 bases, J lost 5 bases, and 7 bases stayed unmatched. The CDR3 spans 14 residues. CDR1 and CDR2 from the germline V gene are KGHDR and SFDVKD.

This CDR3 reads CASSQGGRGWAGELFF. The DNA of the CDR3 is TGTGCCAGCAGCCAAGGCGGACGGGGGTGGGCCGGGGAGCTGTTTTTT. J is TRBJ2-2 and V is TRBV3-1 (or the pseudogene TRBV3-2), with D possibly matching TRBD2 (6 bases). The germline gives CDR1 LGHDT, CDR2 YNNKEL (reference sequence). This CDR3 region has 16 residues. Deletions cut 1 base from V and 6 bases from J, with 15 bases between.

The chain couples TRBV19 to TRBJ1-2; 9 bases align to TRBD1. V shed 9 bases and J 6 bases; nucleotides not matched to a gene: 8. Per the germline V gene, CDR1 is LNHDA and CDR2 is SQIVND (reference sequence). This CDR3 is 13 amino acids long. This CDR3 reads CASHRDRDHGYTF. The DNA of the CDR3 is TGTGCCAGCCACCGGGACAGGGATCATGGCTACACCTTC. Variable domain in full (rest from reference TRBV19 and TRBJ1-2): DGGITQSPKYLFRKEGQNVTLSCEQNLNHDAMYWYRQDPGQGLRLIYYSQIVNDFQKGDIAEGYSVSREKKESFPLTVTSAQKNPTAFYLCASHRDRDHGYTFGSGTRLTVV.

The CDR3 protein is CASSQNTEAFF. The DNA of the CDR3 is TGTGCCAGCAGCCAAAATACTGAAGCTTTCTTT. The chain has TRBV5-6 and TRBJ1-1; D is ambiguous. This CDR3 is 11 amino acids long. Trimming shortened V by 4 bases and J by 5 bases, and 6 bases separated the two germline ends. Germline V gene sequence: CDR1 SGHDT, CDR2 YYEEEE.